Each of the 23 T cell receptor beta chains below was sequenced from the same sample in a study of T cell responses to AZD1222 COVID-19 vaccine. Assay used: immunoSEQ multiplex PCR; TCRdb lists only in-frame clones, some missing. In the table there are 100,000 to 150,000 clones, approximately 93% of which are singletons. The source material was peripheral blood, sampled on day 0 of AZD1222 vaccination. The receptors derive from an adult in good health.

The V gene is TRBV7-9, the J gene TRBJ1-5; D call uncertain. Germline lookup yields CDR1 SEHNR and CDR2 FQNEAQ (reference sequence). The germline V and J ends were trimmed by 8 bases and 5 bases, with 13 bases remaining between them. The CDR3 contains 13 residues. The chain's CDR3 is CASQRLGDQPQHF. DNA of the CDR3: TGTGCCAGCCAGCGCCTCGGAGATCAGCCCCAGCATTTT.

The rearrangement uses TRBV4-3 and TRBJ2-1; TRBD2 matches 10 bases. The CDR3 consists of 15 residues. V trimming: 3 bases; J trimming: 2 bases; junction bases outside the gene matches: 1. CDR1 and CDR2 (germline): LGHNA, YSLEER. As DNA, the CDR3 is TGCGCCAGCAGCCAGGGACTAGCGCCCTACAATGAGCAGTTCTTC. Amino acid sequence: CASSQGLAPYNEQFF.

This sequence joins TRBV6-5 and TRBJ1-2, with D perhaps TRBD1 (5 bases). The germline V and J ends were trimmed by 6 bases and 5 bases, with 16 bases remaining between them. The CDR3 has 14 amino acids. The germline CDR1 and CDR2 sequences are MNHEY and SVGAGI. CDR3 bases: TGTGCCAGCAGCGCGTTGGGGGACGGTTATGGCTACACCTTC. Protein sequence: CASSALGDGYGYTF.

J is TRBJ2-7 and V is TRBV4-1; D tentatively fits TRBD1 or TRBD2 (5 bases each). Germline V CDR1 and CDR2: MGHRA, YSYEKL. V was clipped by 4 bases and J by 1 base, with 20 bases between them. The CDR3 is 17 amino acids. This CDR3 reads CASSLQIGGIGSYEQYF. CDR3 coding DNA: TGCGCCAGCAGCCTACAAATTGGGGGAATAGGTTCCTACGAGCAGTACTTC.

The CDR3 loop reads CASSLLAGWADTQYF. The CDR3 DNA is TGTGCCAGCAGCCTACTAGCGGGGTGGGCAGATACGCAGTATTTT. The genes are TRBV7-3 and TRBJ2-3, with 10 bases fitting TRBD2. J was trimmed by 4 bases and V by 5 bases; bases with no gene match: 6. Germline V gene lookup returns CDR1 SGHTA and CDR2 FQGTGA. CDR3 size: 15 residues.

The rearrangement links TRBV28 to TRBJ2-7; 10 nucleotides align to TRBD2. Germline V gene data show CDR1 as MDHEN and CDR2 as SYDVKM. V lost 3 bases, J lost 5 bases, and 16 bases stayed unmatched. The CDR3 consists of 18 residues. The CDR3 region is CASSFHLSLAGNYDEQYF. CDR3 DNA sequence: TGTGCCAGCAGTTTTCACCTTTCACTAGCGGGAAATTACGACGAGCAGTACTTC.

CDR3 amino acids: CATSREPANSGNTIYF. The CDR3 nucleotides read TGTGCCACCAGCAGAGAACCCGCTAACTCTGGAAACACCATATATTTT. The chain carries TRBV15 and TRBJ1-3; no clear D gene. This CDR3 contains 16 residues. The ends were cut back, 0 bases at V and 0 bases at J, with 9 bases in the middle. Per the germline V gene, CDR1 is LNHNV and CDR2 is YYDKDF (reference sequence).

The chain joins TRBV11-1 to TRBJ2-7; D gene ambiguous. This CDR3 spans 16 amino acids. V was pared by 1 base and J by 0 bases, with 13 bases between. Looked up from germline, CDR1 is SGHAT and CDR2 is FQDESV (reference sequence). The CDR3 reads CASSLGGGVSSYEQYF. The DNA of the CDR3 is TGTGCCAGCAGCTTAGGTGGTGGGGTTAGCTCCTACGAGCAGTACTTC.

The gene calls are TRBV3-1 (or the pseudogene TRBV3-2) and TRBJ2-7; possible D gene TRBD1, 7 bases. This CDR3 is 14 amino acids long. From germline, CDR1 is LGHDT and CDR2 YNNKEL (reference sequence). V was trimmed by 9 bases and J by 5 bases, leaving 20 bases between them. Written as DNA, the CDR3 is TGTGCCAGTACAGTTGGGGCAGGGGGGAACGAGCAGTACTTC. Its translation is CASTVGAGGNEQYF.

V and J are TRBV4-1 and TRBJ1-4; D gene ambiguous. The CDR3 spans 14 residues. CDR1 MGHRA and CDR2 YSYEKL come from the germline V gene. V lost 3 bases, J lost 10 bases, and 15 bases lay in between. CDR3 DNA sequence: TGCGCCAGCAGCCATTACGCGCAAGGACGAAAACTGTTTTTT. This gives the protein CASSHYAQGRKLFF.

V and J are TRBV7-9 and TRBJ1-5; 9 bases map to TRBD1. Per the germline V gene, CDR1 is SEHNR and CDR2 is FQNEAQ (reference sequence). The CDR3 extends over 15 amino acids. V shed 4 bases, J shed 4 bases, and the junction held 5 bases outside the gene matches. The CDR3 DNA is TGTGCCAGCAGCTCAGGGGACAGGGTAAATCAGCCCCAGCATTTT. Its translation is CASSSGDRVNQPQHF.

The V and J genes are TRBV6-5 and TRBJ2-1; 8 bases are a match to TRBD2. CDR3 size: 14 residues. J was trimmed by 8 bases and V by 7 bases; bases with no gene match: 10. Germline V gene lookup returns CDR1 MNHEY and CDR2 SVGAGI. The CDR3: CASKTGGAWDEQFF. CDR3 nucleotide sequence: TGTGCCAGCAAAACGGGAGGGGCTTGGGATGAGCAGTTCTTC.

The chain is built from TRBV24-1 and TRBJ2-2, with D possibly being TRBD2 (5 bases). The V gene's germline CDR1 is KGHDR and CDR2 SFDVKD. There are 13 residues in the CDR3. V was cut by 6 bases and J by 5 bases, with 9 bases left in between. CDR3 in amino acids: CATSSTRTGELFF. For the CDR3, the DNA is TGTGCCACCAGTTCAACTAGAACCGGGGAGCTGTTTTTT.

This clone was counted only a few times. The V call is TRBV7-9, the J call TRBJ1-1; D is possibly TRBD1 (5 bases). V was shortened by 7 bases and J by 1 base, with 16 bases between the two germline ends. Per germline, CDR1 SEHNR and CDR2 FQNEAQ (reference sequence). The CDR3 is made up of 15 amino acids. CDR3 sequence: CASTIKGVGNTEAFF. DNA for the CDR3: TGTGCCAGCACCATAAAAGGGGTCGGGAACACTGAAGCTTTCTTT.

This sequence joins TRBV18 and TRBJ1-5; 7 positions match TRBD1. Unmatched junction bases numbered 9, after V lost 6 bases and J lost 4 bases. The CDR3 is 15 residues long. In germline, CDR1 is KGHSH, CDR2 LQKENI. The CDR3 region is CASSQPGQCNQPQHF. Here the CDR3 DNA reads TGTGCCAGCTCCCAACCGGGACAGTGTAATCAGCCCCAGCATTTT. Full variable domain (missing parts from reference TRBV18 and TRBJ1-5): NAGVMQNPRHLVRRRGQEARLRCSPMKGHSHVYWYRQLPEEGLKFMVYLQKENIIDESGMPKERFSAEFPKEGPSILRIQQVVRGDSAAYFCASSQPGQCNQPQHFGDGTRLSIL.

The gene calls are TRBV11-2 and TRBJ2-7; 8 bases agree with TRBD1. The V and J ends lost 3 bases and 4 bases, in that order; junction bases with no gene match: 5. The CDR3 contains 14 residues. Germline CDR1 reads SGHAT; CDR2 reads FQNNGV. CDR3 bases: TGTGCCAGCAGCTTCGGGACAGGCCATTACGAGCAGTACTTC. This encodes CASSFGTGHYEQYF.

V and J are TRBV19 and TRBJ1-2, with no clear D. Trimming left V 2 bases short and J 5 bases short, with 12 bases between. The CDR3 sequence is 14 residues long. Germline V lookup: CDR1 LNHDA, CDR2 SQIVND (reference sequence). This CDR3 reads CASSIQGIEYGYTF. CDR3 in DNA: TGTGCCAGTAGTATACAAGGGATTGAGTATGGCTACACCTTC. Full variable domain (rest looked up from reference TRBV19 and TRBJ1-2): DGGITQSPKYLFRKEGQNVTLSCEQNLNHDAMYWYRQDPGQGLRLIYYSQIVNDFQKGDIAEGYSVSREKKESFPLTVTSAQKNPTAFYLCASSIQGIEYGYTFGSGTRLTVV.

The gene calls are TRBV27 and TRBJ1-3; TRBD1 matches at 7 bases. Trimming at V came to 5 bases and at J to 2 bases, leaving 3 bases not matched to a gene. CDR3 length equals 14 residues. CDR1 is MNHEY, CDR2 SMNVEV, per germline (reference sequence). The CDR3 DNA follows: TGTGCCAGCAGTCCCGACAGGGCTGGAAACACCATATATTTT. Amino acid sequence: CASSPDRAGNTIYF.

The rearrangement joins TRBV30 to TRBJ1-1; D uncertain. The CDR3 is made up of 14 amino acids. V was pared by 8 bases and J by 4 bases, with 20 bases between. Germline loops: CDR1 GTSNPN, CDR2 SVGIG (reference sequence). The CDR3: CAGELDVPGTEAFF. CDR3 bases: TGTGCCGGGGAACTGGACGTTCCCGGCACTGAAGCTTTCTTT.

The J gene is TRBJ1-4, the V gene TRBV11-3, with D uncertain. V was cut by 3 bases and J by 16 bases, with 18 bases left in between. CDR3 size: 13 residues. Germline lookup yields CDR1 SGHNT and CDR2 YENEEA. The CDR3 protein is CASSLSATKRSFF. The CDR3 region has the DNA TGTGCCAGCAGCTTGTCGGCTACGAAGAGGTCGTTTTTT.

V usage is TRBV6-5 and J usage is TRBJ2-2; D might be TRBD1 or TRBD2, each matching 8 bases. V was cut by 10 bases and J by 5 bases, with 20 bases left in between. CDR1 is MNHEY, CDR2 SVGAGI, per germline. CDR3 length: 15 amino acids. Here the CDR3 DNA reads TGTGCCACCCCGGGGGGGGACAGGAGTACCGGGGAGCTGTTTTTT. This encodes CATPGGDRSTGELFF.

The CDR3 loop is CASSLGTSNYGYTF. CDR3 in DNA: TGCGCCAGCAGCTTGGGGACCAGTAACTATGGCTACACCTTC. The J gene is TRBJ1-2, the V gene TRBV5-1; D not certain. The CDR3 runs 14 residues. The V end was cut by 0 bases, the J end by 1 base, with 7 bases between. CDR1 is SGHRS, CDR2 YFSETQ, per germline.

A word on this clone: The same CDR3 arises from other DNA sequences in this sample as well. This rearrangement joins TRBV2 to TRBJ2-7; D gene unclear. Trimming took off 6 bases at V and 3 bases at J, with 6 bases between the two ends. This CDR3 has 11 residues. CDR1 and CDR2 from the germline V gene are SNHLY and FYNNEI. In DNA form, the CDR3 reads TGTGCCAGCAGAGCTGACTACGAGCAGTACTTC. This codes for CASRADYEQYF.